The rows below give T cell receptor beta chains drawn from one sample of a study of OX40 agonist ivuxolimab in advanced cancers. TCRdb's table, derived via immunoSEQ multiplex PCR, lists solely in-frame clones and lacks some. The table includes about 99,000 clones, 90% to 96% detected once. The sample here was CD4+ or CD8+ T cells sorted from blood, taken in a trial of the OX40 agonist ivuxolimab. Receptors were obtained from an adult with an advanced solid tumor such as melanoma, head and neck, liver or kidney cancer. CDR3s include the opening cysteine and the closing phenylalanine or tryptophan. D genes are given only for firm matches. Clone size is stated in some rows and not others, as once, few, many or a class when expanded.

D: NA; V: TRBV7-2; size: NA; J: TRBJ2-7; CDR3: CASSSLRDSYEQYF; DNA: TGTGCCAGCAGCTCCCTGAGGGATTCCTACGAGCAGTACTTC
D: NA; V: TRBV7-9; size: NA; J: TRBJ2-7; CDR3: CASSPLPGPLPLTGF; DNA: TGTGCCAGCAGCCCATTACCGGGACCACTACCACTAACGGGTTTC
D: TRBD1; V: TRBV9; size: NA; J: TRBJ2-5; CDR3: CASSVGQGQETQYF; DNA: TGTGCCAGCAGCGTGGGACAGGGTCAGGAGACCCAGTACTTC
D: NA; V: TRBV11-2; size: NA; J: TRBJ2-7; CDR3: CASSLEGASSYEQYF; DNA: TGTGCCAGCAGCTTAGAGGGCGCATCGAGTTACGAGCAGTACTTC
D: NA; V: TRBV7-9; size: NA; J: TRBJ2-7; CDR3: CASSLVQDLKYEQYF; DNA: TGTGCCAGCAGCTTAGTCCAGGATCTAAAATACGAGCAGTACTTC
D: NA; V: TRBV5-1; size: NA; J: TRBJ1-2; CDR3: CASSTNLEGYTF; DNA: TGCGCCAGCAGCACTAACCTGGAAGGCTACACCTTC
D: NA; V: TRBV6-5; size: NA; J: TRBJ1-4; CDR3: CASSYIGPPNEKLFF; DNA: TGTGCCAGCAGTTATATCGGTCCCCCTAATGAAAAACTGTTTTTT
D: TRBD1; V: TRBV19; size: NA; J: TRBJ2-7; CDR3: CASSIGTGPYEQYF; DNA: TGTGCCAGTAGTATCGGGACAGGTCCCTACGAGCAGTACTTC
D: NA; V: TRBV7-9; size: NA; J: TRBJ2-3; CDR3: CASSFEGGSDTQYF; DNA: TGTGCCAGCAGCTTCGAGGGCGGGTCAGATACGCAGTATTTT
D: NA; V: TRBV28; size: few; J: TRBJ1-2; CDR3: CASSATESYGYTF; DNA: TGTGCCAGCAGCGCCACAGAGAGCTATGGCTACACCTTC
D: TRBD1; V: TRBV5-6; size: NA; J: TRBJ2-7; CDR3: CASSLADRVDYEQYF; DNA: TGTGCCAGCAGCTTGGCCGACAGGGTAGACTACGAGCAGTACTTC
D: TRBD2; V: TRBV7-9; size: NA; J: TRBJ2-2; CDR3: CASSQPPQRGASGELFF; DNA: TGTGCCAGCAGCCAACCCCCCCAGCGGGGGGCTAGCGGGGAGCTGTTTTTT
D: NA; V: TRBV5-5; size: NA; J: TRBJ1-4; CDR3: CASPQEGPNEKLFF; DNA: TGTGCCAGTCCCCAGGAGGGGCCAAATGAAAAACTGTTTTTT
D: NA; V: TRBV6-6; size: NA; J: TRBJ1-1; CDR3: CASRYRENTEAFF; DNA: TGTGCCAGCAGGTACAGGGAGAACACTGAAGCTTTCTTT
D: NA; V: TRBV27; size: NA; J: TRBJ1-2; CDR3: CASSFGTDYGYTF; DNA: TGTGCCAGCAGTTTCGGGACGGACTATGGCTACACCTTC
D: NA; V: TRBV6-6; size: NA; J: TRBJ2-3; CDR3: CASSSSKPEDTDTQYF; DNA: NA
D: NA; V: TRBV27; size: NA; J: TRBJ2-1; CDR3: CASRITGGNEQFF; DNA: TGTGCCAGCAGAATTACAGGTGGAAATGAGCAGTTCTTC
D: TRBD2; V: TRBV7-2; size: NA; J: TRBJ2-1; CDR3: CASSLVTGGPNNEQFF; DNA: TGTGCCAGCAGCTTAGTCACGGGAGGGCCTAACAATGAGCAGTTCTTC
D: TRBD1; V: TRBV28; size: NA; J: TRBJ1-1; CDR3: CASSFGRGRILGTEAFF; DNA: TGTGCCAGCAGTTTCGGTAGGGGGCGAATTTTGGGGACTGAAGCTTTCTTT
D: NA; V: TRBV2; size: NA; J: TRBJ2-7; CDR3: CASSEREEGAGYEQYF; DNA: TGTGCCAGCAGTGAAAGAGAGGAGGGGGCGGGGTACGAGCAGTACTTC
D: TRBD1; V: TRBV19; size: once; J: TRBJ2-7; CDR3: CASSIGGQGGSEQYF; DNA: TGTGCCAGTAGTATCGGGGGACAGGGGGGCTCCGAGCAGTACTTC
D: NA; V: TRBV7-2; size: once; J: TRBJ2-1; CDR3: CASSLAGLDEQFF; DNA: TGTGCCAGCAGCTTAGCGGGACTTGATGAGCAGTTCTTC
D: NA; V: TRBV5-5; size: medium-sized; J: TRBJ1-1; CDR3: CASSLAPQGEAFF; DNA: TGTGCCAGCAGCTTGGCCCCGCAGGGTGAAGCTTTCTTT
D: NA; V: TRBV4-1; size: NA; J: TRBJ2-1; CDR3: CASSLVPMGDEQFF; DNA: TGCGCCAGCAGTTTGGTGCCCATGGGGGATGAGCAGTTCTTC
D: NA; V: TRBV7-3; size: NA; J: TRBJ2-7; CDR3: CASSSSPREPTYEQYF; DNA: TGTGCCAGCAGCTCGAGCCCCAGGGAACCGACCTACGAGCAGTACTTC
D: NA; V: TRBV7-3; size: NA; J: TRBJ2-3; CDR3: CASSLIGGTVATDTQYF; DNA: TGTGCCAGCAGCTTAATCGGGGGGACAGTCGCCACAGATACGCAGTATTTT
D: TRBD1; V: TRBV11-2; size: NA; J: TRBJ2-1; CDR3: CASSFGGQGAGNEQFF; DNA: TGTGCCAGCAGCTTTGGGGGACAGGGGGCGGGAAATGAGCAGTTCTTC
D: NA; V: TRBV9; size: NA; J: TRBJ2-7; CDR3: CASSVGRQPQHEQYF; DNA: TGTGCCAGCAGCGTAGGCCGACAGCCCCAGCACGAGCAGTACTTC
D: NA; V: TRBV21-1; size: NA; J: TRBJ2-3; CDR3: CASSKFRLSGTDTQYF; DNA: TGTGCCAGCAGCAAATTTCGGCTTTCGGGCACAGATACGCAGTATTTT
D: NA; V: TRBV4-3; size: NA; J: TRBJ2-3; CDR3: CASSQDGRGSTDTQYF; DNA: TGCGCCAGCAGCCAAGATGGCCGGGGGAGTACAGATACGCAGTATTTT
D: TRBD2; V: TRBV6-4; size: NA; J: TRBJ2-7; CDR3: CASEDVSGGPYEQYF; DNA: TGTGCCAGCGAAGACGTTAGCGGGGGTCCCTACGAGCAGTACTTC
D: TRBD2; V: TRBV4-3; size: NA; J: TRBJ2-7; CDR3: CASSQGGELAGDEQYF; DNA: TGCGCCAGCAGCCAGGGGGGAGAACTAGCGGGAGACGAGCAGTACTTC
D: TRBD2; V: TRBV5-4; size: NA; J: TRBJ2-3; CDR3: CASSLPIAGVGDTQYF; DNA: TGTGCCAGCAGCTTACCTATAGCGGGAGTGGGAGATACGCAGTATTTT
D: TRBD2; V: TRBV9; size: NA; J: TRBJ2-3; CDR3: CASSERTSRADTQYF; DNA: TGTGCCAGCAGCGAGAGGACTAGTAGGGCAGATACGCAGTATTTT
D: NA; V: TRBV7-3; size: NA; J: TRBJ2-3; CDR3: CASSGRGEGQYF; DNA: TGTGCCAGCAGCGGACGGGGAGAGGGGCAGTATTTT
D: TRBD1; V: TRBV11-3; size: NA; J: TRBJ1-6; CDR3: CASSPRQGSNSPLHF; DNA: TGTGCCAGCAGCCCCAGACAGGGATCTAATTCACCCCTCCACTTT
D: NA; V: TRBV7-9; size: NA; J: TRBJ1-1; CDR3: CASSLAGDTEAFF; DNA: TGTGCCAGCAGCTTAGCCGGGGACACTGAAGCTTTCTTT
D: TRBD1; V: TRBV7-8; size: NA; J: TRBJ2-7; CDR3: CASSFTGGRISYEQYF; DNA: TGTGCCAGCAGCTTTACAGGGGGACGAATTTCCTACGAGCAGTACTTC
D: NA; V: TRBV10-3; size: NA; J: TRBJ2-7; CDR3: CAITGGQSYEQYF; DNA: TGTGCCATCACCGGGGGACAGTCCTACGAGCAGTACTTC
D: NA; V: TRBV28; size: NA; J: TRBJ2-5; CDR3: CASSLFQGETQYF; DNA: TGTGCCAGCAGTTTGTTTCAGGGGGAGACCCAGTACTTC